This T cell receptor beta chain is from a study of radiation and T cells in renal cell carcinoma. General study results and limits: Top tumor clonotypes rose in blood 2 weeks post-radiation, then contracted.

In regard to this clone: Its antigen is as yet unknown.

Assay used: immunoSEQ multiplex PCR; TCRdb lists only in-frame clones, some missing. This repertoire shows 50,000 to 75,000 clones, 60% to 85% found once; its top ten account for less than 7.5%. Time point of the sample: baseline pretreatment blood. Described treatment: 15 Gy SBRT to primary tumor, nephrectomy 4 weeks later. Blood was sampled at baseline, 2 weeks and 4 weeks after SBRT. The sample in question was blood, obtained from a patient whose treatment included radiotherapy and nephrectomy. The TCR was taken from a man aged 55 to 70 with renal cell carcinoma.

The CDR3 DNA follows: TGTGCCAGCAGTTTCCGTACAGGGGGCCGCGGCACCGGGGAGCTGTTTTTT. It is translated as CASSFRTGGRGTGELFF. This sequence joins TRBV27 and TRBJ2-2, with 9 bases aligning to TRBD1. The CDR3 sequence is 17 residues long. The J segment lost 4 bases and the V segment lost 3 bases, leaving 9 bases of the junction unmatched. CDR1 is MNHEY and CDR2 is SMNVEV in the germline V gene (reference sequence).